Listed here are 23 T cell receptor beta chains from one sample, sequenced in a study of T cells in Graves' hyperthyroidism and ophthalmopathy. From RNA transcripts, TCR beta CDR3 regions were amplified. Researchers ran a first-round RT-PCR on the TCR CDR3 using the HTBI primer set. Via MiXCR, TCRdb re-called the multiplex PCR reads, giving one row per CDR3 protein. Of 450,000 to 700,000 distinct CDR3 sequences listed, about half were seen once; the top ten hold over 15%. The specimen was peripheral blood or thyroid tissue (not recorded which). The receptors shown here come from an adult woman with Graves' disease, either hyperthyroidism or ophthalmopathy (not recorded which).

The chain recombines TRBV10-3 with TRBJ2-5, with D perhaps matching TRBD2 (6 bases). Germline CDR1 reads ENHRY; CDR2 reads SYGVKD. V was trimmed by 4 bases and J by 4 bases, leaving 16 bases between them. The CDR3 contains 15 residues. The CDR3 here is CAISVQPGEGETQYF. The CDR3 DNA follows: TGTGCCATCAGTGTCCAGCCGGGAGAAGGAGAGACCCAGTACTTC.

This chain uses TRBV7-6 with TRBJ2-5, with TRBD2 matching 8 bases. This CDR3 region has 16 residues. Per germline, CDR1 SGHVS and CDR2 FNYEAQ. Losses at the gene ends were 1 base for V and 2 bases for J; bases not matched to a gene: 6. The CDR3 region has the DNA TGTGCCAGCAGCTTAGGAGCGGGAGCGGTTCAAGAGACCCAGTACTTC. As protein: CASSLGAGAVQETQYF.

There are many counts of this clonotype. The gene calls are TRBV19 and TRBJ2-2; D gene unclear. The CDR3 covers 12 residues. Germline CDR1 reads LNHDA; CDR2 reads SQIVND (reference sequence). Trimming shortened V by 2 bases and J by 7 bases, and 5 bases separated the two germline ends. The CDR3 protein is CASSIPSGELFF. CDR3 DNA sequence: TGTGCCAGTAGTATACCCAGCGGGGAGCTGTTTTTT.

The genes are TRBV6-5 and TRBJ1-1, with D tentatively TRBD1 (6 bases). V lost 8 bases and J 5 bases, leaving 15 bases between the germline ends. Per germline, CDR1 MNHEY and CDR2 SVGAGI. This CDR3 region has 13 residues. In nucleotides, the CDR3 is TGTGCCAGCTTGTTACAGGGAGGAACTGAAGCTTTCTTT. It specifies CASLLQGGTEAFF.

This clonotype was counted only a few times. The chain uses TRBV25-1 and TRBJ1-6; the match to TRBD1 covers 8 bases. V shed 7 bases and J 2 bases; nucleotides not matched to a gene: 4. The CDR3 length is 15 residues. Germline CDR1 reads MGHDK; CDR2 reads SYGVNS. The CDR3 region is CASTGTGPYNSPLHF. DNA for the CDR3: TGTGCCAGCACCGGGACAGGCCCCTATAATTCACCCCTCCACTTT.

This clonotype was observed at least ten times. The J gene is TRBJ2-5, the V gene TRBV7-9; D is unclear. This CDR3 is built from 12 residues. Germline loops: CDR1 SEHNR, CDR2 FQNEAQ (reference sequence). Trimming left V 3 bases short and J 3 bases short, with 5 bases between. CDR3 in DNA: TGTGCCAGCAGCTTTTTAGAAGAGACCCAGTACTTC. Its protein is CASSFLEETQYF.

Ten or more counts support this clonotype. The V call is TRBV7-6, the J call TRBJ1-5; D is unclear. Trimming stripped 1 base from V and 0 bases from J, with 10 bases between. The CDR3 consists of 16 residues. Germline CDR1 SGHVS, CDR2 FNYEAQ. The CDR3 DNA sequence: TGTGCCAGCAGCTTAGGACTTGGGAATAGCAATCAGCCCCAGCATTTT. Translating gives CASSLGLGNSNQPQHF. The full variable domain, with the rest looked up from reference TRBV7-6 and TRBJ1-5, is GAGVSQSPRYKVTKRGQDVALRCDPISGHVSLYWYRQALGQGPEFLTYFNYEAQQDKSGLPNDRFSAERPEGSISTLTIQRTEQRDSAMYRCASSLGLGNSNQPQHFGDGTRLSIL.

The chain joins TRBV2 to TRBJ1-1, with 7 nucleotides matching TRBD1. With V trimmed by 6 bases and J by 4 bases, 8 bases remained unmatched. The CDR3 has 14 amino acids. Germline V CDR1 and CDR2: SNHLY, FYNNEI. The DNA of the CDR3 is TGTGCCAGCAGGACCAGAGACAGGGCCACTGAAGCTTTCTTT. It encodes CASRTRDRATEAFF.

A word on this clonotype: Mismatch with germline at one junction end may stem from a read error. The chain carries TRBV3-1 and TRBJ2-5, with D possibly TRBD1 on 5 matching bases. This CDR3 contains 17 residues. From germline, CDR1 is LGHDT and CDR2 YNNKEL (reference sequence). The CDR3 DNA is TGTGCCAGCAGTCAAGCCCCCCCTGACAGATCGCAAGAGACCCAGTACTTC. Encoded protein: CASSQAPPDRSQETQYF.

This chain uses TRBV29-1 with TRBJ1-5; 9 positions agree with TRBD1. The CDR3 contains 17 residues. J lost 6 bases, V lost 3 bases, and 15 bases had no gene match. The germline CDR1 and CDR2 sequences are SQVTM and ANQGSEA. The CDR3 nucleotides are TGCAGCGTTGATGGGGGTATCGGACAGGGGAATTCTCAGCCCCAGCATTTT. It is translated as CSVDGGIGQGNSQPQHF. The full variable domain, completed using reference TRBV29-1 and TRBJ1-5, is SAVISQKPSRDICQRGTSLTIQCQVDSQVTMMFWYRQQPGQSLTLIATANQGSEATYESGFVIDKFPISRPNLTFSTLTVSNMSPEDSSIYLCSVDGGIGQGNSQPQHFGDGTRLSIL.

A remark on this clonotype: A read error may explain this, as a much larger clone is one base away. The chain links TRBV29-1 to TRBJ2-3; the match to TRBD2 covers 7 bases. The CDR3 contains 12 residues. Germline V lookup: CDR1 SQVTM, CDR2 ANQGSEA. The ends lost 3 bases at V and 3 bases at J; junction bases unmatched: 0. The DNA for the CDR3 is TGCAGCGTTGAGGGACTAACAGATACGCAGTATTTT. Its translation: CSVEGLTDTQYF.

This clonotype has a handful of counts. The chain uses TRBV18 and TRBJ2-7; no firm D call. The length of the CDR3 is 12 residues. Trimming took 4 bases from V and 2 from J, leaving 6 bases between them. Germline V lookup: CDR1 KGHSH, CDR2 LQKENI. The CDR3 protein is CASSLPAYEQYF. In DNA, the CDR3 is TGTGCCAGCTCACTCCCCGCCTACGAGCAGTACTTC.

This clonotype was picked up many times. This sequence joins TRBV13 and TRBJ1-1; TRBD1 matches at 8 bases. CDR3 length equals 15 residues. CDR1 PRHDT and CDR2 FYEKMQ come from the germline V gene (reference sequence). V shed 4 bases and J 4 bases; nucleotides not matched to a gene: 8. The DNA of the CDR3 is TGTGCCAGCAGCTACACAGGGGGACCGGCCACTGAAGCTTTCTTT. It specifies CASSYTGGPATEAFF.

Ten or more counts support this clonotype. The rearrangement joins TRBV29-1 to TRBJ2-7, with TRBD2 matching 7 bases. The CDR3 spans 14 residues. The germline CDR1 and CDR2 sequences are SQVTM and ANQGSEA. After removal of 2 bases from V and 4 bases from J, the junction contained 8 bases not matched to a gene. CDR3 in DNA: TGCAGCGTTGAAATGGGGGGGAAGGGGTACGAGCAGTACTTC. Its protein product is CSVEMGGKGYEQYF.

This sequence joins TRBV7-2 and TRBJ2-7; D gene unclear. Trimming took 5 bases from V and 0 from J, leaving 11 bases between them. Germline-derived CDR1 and CDR2 are SGHTA and FQGNSA. CDR3 size: 14 residues. CDR3 nucleotide sequence: TGTGCCAGCAGCCGAAGCTCGAGCTCCTACGAGCAGTACTTC. It encodes CASSRSSSSYEQYF.

In this sample, this clonotype turned up many times. CDR3 residues: CASSLFGGPRMNTEAFF. The CDR3 coding sequence is TGTGCCAGCAGTCTCTTTGGGGGACCGAGGATGAACACTGAAGCTTTCTTT. The chain uses TRBV7-9 and TRBJ1-1, with D perhaps TRBD1 (5 bases). CDR1 and CDR2 (germline): SEHNR, FQNEAQ (reference sequence). V gave up 6 bases and J gave up 0 bases, with 20 bases separating them. This CDR3 has 17 residues.

This clonotype came up many times. The chain recombines TRBV7-2 with TRBJ2-5; D gene unclear. Trimming took off 3 bases at V and 3 bases at J, with 11 bases between the two ends. The CDR3 has 14 residues. CDR1 is SGHTA, CDR2 FQGNSA, per germline. The CDR3 DNA reads TGTGCCAGCAGCTTGAGTAGCAGCGAAGAGACCCAGTACTTC. It specifies CASSLSSSEETQYF.

This clonotype was counted only a few times. The V and J genes are TRBV10-3 and TRBJ1-1; no clear D gene. CDR1 ENHRY and CDR2 SYGVKD come from the germline V gene. V was trimmed by 4 bases and J by 4 bases, leaving 7 bases between them. CDR3 size: 12 residues. CDR3 in DNA: TGTGCCATCAGTGCGTTGGGCACTGAAGCTTTCTTT. The encoded protein is CAISALGTEAFF.

This rearrangement joins TRBV7-9 to TRBJ1-5; perhaps TRBD1 as D (6 bases). In germline, CDR1 is SEHNR, CDR2 FQNEAQ (reference sequence). The CDR3 sequence is 15 residues long. V lost 5 bases to trimming and J lost 6 bases, with 17 bases between them. CDR3 sequence (DNA): TGTGCCAGCAGCCCGCGAACAGGGCGGGGTCAGCCCCAGCATTTT. As protein: CASSPRTGRGQPQHF.

This chain uses TRBV6-4 with TRBJ1-1; D is perhaps TRBD1 (5 bases). The CDR3 totals 16 residues. Between the trimmed V and J ends, which lost 0 bases and 3 bases, there was a span of 14 bases. CDR1 is MRHNA and CDR2 is SNTAGT in the germline V gene. CDR3 bases: TGTGCCAGCAGTGACTCGACGGGGGATATGGACACTGAAGCTTTCTTT. Translation: CASSDSTGDMDTEAFF.

The V gene is TRBV7-2, the J gene TRBJ2-6; 7 positions agree with TRBD1. The V and J ends lost 5 bases and 2 bases, in that order; junction bases with no gene match: 9. The CDR3 consists of 17 residues. Germline V CDR1 and CDR2: SGHTA, FQGNSA. The CDR3, as DNA: TGTGCCAGCAGCGTAGGGGACAGACCAACTGGGGCCAACGTCCTGACTTTC. Protein product: CASSVGDRPTGANVLTF.

This clonotype was observed many times. The CDR3 is CATQARVASGVEQYF. The CDR3 DNA reads as TGTGCCACCCAAGCCCGAGTCGCTAGTGGGGTCGAGCAGTACTTC. The V and J genes are TRBV15 and TRBJ2-7; D gene unclear. This CDR3 is 15 amino acids long. V lost 8 bases to trimming and J lost 6 bases, with 23 bases between them. CDR1 is LNHNV and CDR2 is YYDKDF in the germline V gene (reference sequence).

This clonotype was counted ten times or more. This chain links TRBV5-6 with TRBJ1-5; D gene ambiguous. Trimming took off 2 bases at V and 3 bases at J, with 12 bases between the two ends. Germline CDR1 and CDR2: SGHDT and YYEEEE. This CDR3 region has 15 residues. The CDR3 coding sequence is TGTGCCAGCAGCTTTTACGGGCGGGTCAATCAGCCCCAGCATTTT. It encodes CASSFYGRVNQPQHF.